These 13 T cell receptor beta chains were all obtained from the same sample, sequenced in a study of T-cell reconstitution after alpha-beta-depleted transplantation in children. A library of TCRbeta sequences, prepared with unique molecular identifiers, was generated. TCRdb independently ran MiXCR on the PCR reads; one entry per CDR3 protein. The sample lists about 980,000 distinct CDR3 sequences; 25% to 30% were seen once. The material was PBMCs, mostly from graft donor cells, obtained 360 days after TCRalphabeta/CD19-depleted stem cell transplant. These receptors were obtained from a boy under two years old who had a stem cell transplant for SCID, so the T cells may come from the graft donor.

J is TRBJ2-5 and V is TRBV20-1, with TRBD2 matching 8 bases. The CDR3 loop spans 17 amino acids. Germline V gene sequence: CDR1 DFQATT, CDR2 SNEGSKA (reference sequence). Losses at the gene ends were 0 bases for V and 2 bases for J; bases not matched to a gene: 11. The CDR3 sequence is CSARDSWAQRGQETQYF. CDR3 nucleotide sequence: TGCAGTGCTAGAGATTCTTGGGCCCAGCGGGGGCAAGAGACCCAGTACTTC.

This chain connects TRBV12-3 or TRBV12-4 to TRBJ2-3; the D gene could be TRBD1 or TRBD2 (5 bases each). There are 13 residues in the CDR3. With 6 bases removed from V and 9 bases from J, the gap between germline ends came to 16 bases. This chain's CDR3 is CASSPLGPRTQYF. The CDR3 DNA is TGTGCCAGCAGCCCCCTGGGACCACGGACGCAGTATTTT.

The chain recombines TRBV15 with TRBJ2-3; D possibly corresponds to TRBD2 (5 bases). Germline V lookup: CDR1 LNHNV, CDR2 YYDKDF (reference sequence). Trimming removed 0 bases from V and 0 bases from J, with 7 bases in between. The CDR3 spans 15 residues. CDR3 in DNA: TGTGCCACCAGCAGAGATGCGGGCAGCACAGATACGCAGTATTTT. It encodes CATSRDAGSTDTQYF. The entire variable domain, with the rest obtained from reference TRBV15 and TRBJ2-3, is as follows: DAMVIQNPRYQVTQFGKPVTLSCSQTLNHNVMYWYQQKSSQAPKLLFHYYDKDFNNEADTPDNFQSRRPNTSFCFLDIRSPGLGDTAMYLCATSRDAGSTDTQYFGPGTRLTVL.

This sequence joins TRBV11-2 and TRBJ2-5, with a tentative D call TRBD2 (7 bases). The CDR3 has 13 residues. In germline, CDR1 is SGHAT, CDR2 FQNNGV. V gave up 5 bases and J gave up 9 bases, with 16 bases separating them. In DNA, the CDR3 is TGTGCCAGCAGCAAGGGGGGGAATATGGCCCAGTACTTC. Its translation: CASSKGGNMAQYF.

The chain links TRBV5-1 to TRBJ1-1, with a weak D call TRBD1 (6 bases). Trimming removed 6 bases at V and 2 bases at J, with 11 bases between. Germline values: CDR1 SGHRS, CDR2 YFSETQ. CDR3 length equals 13 residues. CDR3 in DNA: TGCGCCAGCAACCTCGGGGGCAACACTGAAGCTTTCTTT. This translates into CASNLGGNTEAFF.

The chain is built from TRBV7-9 and TRBJ1-1; 8 nucleotides agree with TRBD1. Per the germline V gene, CDR1 is SEHNR and CDR2 is FQNEAQ (reference sequence). V was pared by 9 bases and J by 1 base, with 4 bases of the junction left unmatched. The CDR3 length is 13 residues. This CDR3 is CASSGGWNTEAFF. The CDR3, as DNA: TGTGCCAGTTCAGGGGGCTGGAACACTGAAGCTTTCTTT.

V is TRBV5-1 and J is TRBJ2-1; 7 positions agree with TRBD1. There are 13 residues in the CDR3. The germline CDR1 and CDR2 sequences are SGHRS and YFSETQ. The trim removed 3 bases at V and 7 bases at J, leaving 4 bases unmatched. CDR3 sequence (DNA): TGCGCCAGCAGCTCGACAGGGCTTAATGAGCAGTTCTTC. Translating gives CASSSTGLNEQFF.

The rearrangement links TRBV12-3 or TRBV12-4 to TRBJ2-7; unclear D gene. This CDR3 has 15 amino acids. Between the trimmed V and J ends, which lost 5 bases and 0 bases, there was a span of 14 bases. In DNA form, the CDR3 reads TGTGCCAGCAGTCCTCGGACGGATCCCTCCTACGAGCAGTACTTC. Amino acid sequence: CASSPRTDPSYEQYF.

This clonotype was observed a handful of times. This rearrangement joins TRBV15 to TRBJ2-7; 12 nucleotides match TRBD2. The germline CDR1 and CDR2 sequences are LNHNV and YYDKDF (reference sequence). V gave up 4 bases and J gave up 4 bases; unmatched junction bases: 11. The length of the CDR3 is 17 residues. In DNA, the CDR3 is TGTGCCACCAGCATGTTGGCTAGCGGGGGGGACTTTTACGAGCAGTACTTC. Translated: CATSMLASGGDFYEQYF.

The V gene is TRBV28, the J gene TRBJ2-7, with 10 bases identical to TRBD2. The CDR3 spans 17 residues. V lost 6 bases and J lost 4; bases outside the gene matches: 15. Germline V lookup: CDR1 MDHEN, CDR2 SYDVKM. CDR3 residues: CASRRPSLAGAIYEQYF. For the CDR3, the DNA is TGTGCCAGCAGACGACCCTCCCTAGCGGGGGCCATTTACGAGCAGTACTTC.

V is TRBV10-3 and J is TRBJ2-5, with D hard to call. Germline CDR1 and CDR2: ENHRY and SYGVKD. V was trimmed by 7 bases and J by 3 bases, leaving 9 bases between them. This CDR3 region has 12 residues. For the CDR3, the DNA is TGTGCCATCATAGTACCCGAAGAGACCCAGTACTTC. It is translated as CAIIVPEETQYF.

This clonotype has just a few counts. The chain is built from TRBV4-3 and TRBJ2-5, with 8 positions matching TRBD1. Per the germline V gene, CDR1 is LGHNA and CDR2 is YSLEER. The V segment lost 1 base and the J segment 5 bases; nucleotides outside the gene matches: 6. The CDR3 sequence is 15 residues long. CDR3 in amino acids: CASSQGTGYGETQYF. CDR3 sequence (DNA): TGCGCCAGCAGCCAAGGGACAGGGTATGGGGAGACCCAGTACTTC.

V usage is TRBV7-2 and J usage is TRBJ1-4, with a tentative D call TRBD1 (6 bases). The CDR3 totals 14 residues. The V gene's germline CDR1 is SGHTA and CDR2 FQGNSA. V was cut by 8 bases and J by 6 bases, with 16 bases left in between. The CDR3 DNA reads TGTGCCAGCGGTCGTCGGGCAGGGGATGAAAAACTGTTTTTT. It translates to CASGRRAGDEKLFF.